This T cell receptor beta chain was profiled in a study of T cells in Graves' hyperthyroidism and ophthalmopathy. The CDR3 covers 17 residues. Germline V gene lookup returns CDR1 MDHEN and CDR2 SYDVKM. The J segment lost 2 bases and the V segment lost 1 base, leaving 9 bases of the junction unmatched. The table lists this clonotype with many counts. The antigen remains undetermined. Whole-study findings and limits: Most expanded thyroid clonotypes above 0.001 also appeared in blood.

Researchers amplified the TCR beta CDR3 regions from RNA transcripts. The HTBI primer set drove a first-round RT-PCR of the TCR CDR3. Each CDR3 protein gets one entry after TCRdb re-called the multiplex PCR reads with MiXCR. The table has some 690,000 distinct CDR3 sequences, 15% to 20% seen once; the top ten hold roughly 15%. J is TRBJ2-7 and V is TRBV28, with 9 nucleotides matching TRBD1. The receptor comes from a man in his fifties with Graves' hyperthyroidism. The specimen was blood. The CDR3 spells CASSLSQAGQGPYEQYF. The CDR3, as DNA: TGTGCCAGCAGTTTATCCCAGGCGGGACAGGGACCCTACGAGCAGTACTTC.